These 27 T cell receptor beta chains were sequenced from one sample in a study of T cell responses to AZD1222 COVID-19 vaccine. Generated by immunoSEQ multiplex PCR, the TCRdb table keeps only in-frame clones and is missing some. The repertoire holds about 120,000 clones, with around 90% as singletons. Sequencing used peripheral blood, obtained 28 days after the second AZD1222 dose. These TCRs come from an adult who received the AZD1222 COVID-19 vaccine.

V usage is TRBV15 and J usage is TRBJ2-7, with 10 bases aligning to TRBD2. CDR1 is LNHNV, CDR2 YYDKDF, per germline (reference sequence). This CDR3 region has 16 residues. J gave up 4 bases and V 0 bases, and 6 bases lay outside the gene matches. This CDR3 reads CATSRDRASGGYEQYF. CDR3 sequence (DNA): TGTGCCACCAGCAGAGATCGAGCTAGCGGGGGATACGAGCAGTACTTC.

The chain combines TRBV6-5 with TRBJ1-3; D is possibly TRBD1 (5 bases). The V end was cut by 6 bases, the J end by 0 bases, with 12 bases between. The CDR3 spans 15 residues. Germline V gene lookup returns CDR1 MNHEY and CDR2 SVGAGI. For the CDR3, the DNA is TGTGCCAGCAGGCAGGGATTTTCCTCTGGAAACACCATATATTTT. Amino acid sequence: CASRQGFSSGNTIYF.

The chain recombines TRBV9 with TRBJ2-6, with D possibly matching TRBD1 (5 bases). The CDR3 is 16 amino acids. V shed 4 bases and J shed 4 bases, with 15 bases lying between them. Germline values: CDR1 SGDLS, CDR2 YYNGEE. The CDR3 region has the DNA TGTGCCAGCAGCCCTGAGGCCAGGGCCGGGGCCAACGTCCTGACTTTC. It translates to CASSPEARAGANVLTF.

This clone occurred a few times. The chain carries TRBV6-5 and TRBJ2-4; tentative D call: TRBD2 (6 bases). Germline CDR1 is MNHEY and CDR2 is SVGAGI. The V end was cut by 5 bases, the J end by 9 bases, with 14 bases between. This CDR3 is 13 amino acids long. CDR3 sequence reads: CASSPTYGGIQYF. CDR3 bases: TGTGCCAGCAGTCCTACCTACGGGGGCATTCAGTACTTC.

This sequence joins TRBV4-3 and TRBJ1-1, with D unclear. The germline CDR1 and CDR2 sequences are LGHNA and YSLEER. CDR3 size: 13 residues. Trimming cost V 3 bases and J 5 bases, with 10 bases left between them. This CDR3 reads CASSHISGTEAFF. DNA of the CDR3: TGCGCCAGCAGCCACATCAGCGGGACTGAAGCTTTCTTT.

This chain joins TRBV9 and TRBJ2-6; TRBD2 might be the D (5 bases). The CDR3 spans 16 residues. Looked up from germline, CDR1 is SGDLS and CDR2 is YYNGEE. Deletions cut 0 bases from V and 3 bases from J, with 10 bases between. The CDR3 here is CASSVELGSGANVLTF. Here the CDR3 DNA reads TGTGCCAGCAGCGTAGAGTTGGGGAGTGGGGCCAACGTCCTGACTTTC.

V gene TRBV6-6 combines with J gene TRBJ1-4; possible D gene TRBD1, 6 bases. Trimming left V 5 bases short and J 7 bases short, with 23 bases between. The CDR3 consists of 17 residues. Germline V gene lookup returns CDR1 MNHNY and CDR2 SVGAGI (reference sequence). CDR3 sequence: CASSRQGRGGVSEKLFF. CDR3 DNA: TGTGCCAGCAGTCGGCAGGGGCGCGGGGGTGTGAGTGAAAAACTGTTTTTT.

The chain employs TRBV4-1 and TRBJ2-7, with 8 bases that match TRBD1. Losses at the gene ends were 4 bases for V and 5 bases for J; bases not matched to a gene: 7. CDR1 is MGHRA, CDR2 YSYEKL, per germline. This CDR3 comprises 14 residues. The CDR3 region has the DNA TGCGCCAGCAGCCTGAGGACAGGGAAGAACGAGCAGTACTTC. Encoded protein: CASSLRTGKNEQYF.

The J gene is TRBJ1-4, the V gene TRBV28; D call uncertain. Trimming removed 6 bases from V and 4 bases from J, with 15 bases in between. The CDR3 runs to 15 residues. CDR1 is MDHEN and CDR2 is SYDVKM in the germline V gene. The CDR3 sequence: CASSPNWNLNEKLFF. DNA for the CDR3: TGTGCCAGCAGCCCGAACTGGAACCTTAATGAAAAACTGTTTTTT.

The chain has TRBV4-3 and TRBJ1-2; 9 bases fit TRBD1. V gave up 1 base and J gave up 2 bases; unmatched junction bases: 11. This CDR3 contains 18 residues. From germline, CDR1 is LGHNA and CDR2 YSLEER. The CDR3 spells CASSQVVFVGQGNYGYTF. The CDR3, as DNA: TGCGCCAGCAGCCAAGTTGTTTTTGTAGGACAGGGGAACTATGGCTACACCTTC.

CDR3 bases: TGTGCCAGCAGCCTAAACGGACTAGCGGGGGGGACGACCACCGGGGAGCTGTTTTTT. This translates into CASSLNGLAGGTTTGELFF. The V gene is TRBV3-1 (or the pseudogene TRBV3-2), the J gene TRBJ2-2; 15 bases map to TRBD2. The CDR3 totals 19 residues. The V segment lost 4 bases and the J segment 4 bases; nucleotides outside the gene matches: 10. Germline values: CDR1 LGHDT, CDR2 YNNKEL (reference sequence).

The V and J genes are TRBV27 and TRBJ1-4; 10 bases are a match to TRBD1. The CDR3 totals 17 residues. The germline V gene encodes CDR1 MNHEY and CDR2 SMNVEV (reference sequence). Trimming removed 2 bases from V and 7 bases from J; junction bases left unmatched: 10. The chain's CDR3 is CASSLVDRGIRGEKLFF. In nucleotides, the CDR3 is TGTGCCAGCAGTTTAGTGGACAGGGGGATTCGTGGTGAAAAACTGTTTTTT.

The chain has TRBV7-3 and TRBJ1-2; D might be TRBD1 (5 bases). V was shortened by 5 bases and J by 2 bases, with 9 bases between the two germline ends. Germline assignment: CDR1 SGHTA and CDR2 FQGTGA. This CDR3 is built from 13 residues. The CDR3 DNA reads TGTGCCAGCAGCAAAGGGGTAAACTATGGCTACACCTTC. This encodes CASSKGVNYGYTF.

This clone was seen a handful of times. The chain is built from TRBV5-1 and TRBJ2-3, with 11 bases identical to TRBD2. The CDR3 covers 15 residues. Germline loops: CDR1 SGHRS, CDR2 YFSETQ. J gave up 2 bases and V 6 bases, and 5 bases lay outside the gene matches. The CDR3 nucleotides are TGCGCCAGCATTTCTAGCGGGGGGTCCACAGATACGCAGTATTTT. It yields the protein CASISSGGSTDTQYF.

The chain is built from TRBV28 and TRBJ2-7, with TRBD1 matching 7 bases. There are 16 residues in the CDR3. CDR1 MDHEN and CDR2 SYDVKM come from the germline V gene. J gave up 2 bases and V 4 bases, and 11 bases lay outside the gene matches. CDR3 nucleotide sequence: TGTGCCAGCAGTTCCCCAGCCGGGACAGCTACCTACGAGCAGTACTTC. Protein sequence: CASSSPAGTATYEQYF.

The chain carries TRBV12-5 and TRBJ2-1; TRBD1 or TRBD2 may be the D gene (5 bases each). V was cut by 7 bases and J by 1 base, with 8 bases left in between. CDR1 and CDR2 from the germline V gene are LGHNT and FRNRAP. This CDR3 comprises 13 residues. The CDR3: CASAGPSYNEQFF. The CDR3 DNA follows: TGTGCTAGTGCGGGACCGTCCTACAATGAGCAGTTCTTC.

The CDR3 loop is CASSQGLGEGTDTQYF. The CDR3 bases are TGCGCCAGCAGCCAAGGACTGGGAGAAGGCACAGATACGCAGTATTTT. This chain uses TRBV4-1 with TRBJ2-3; tentative D call: TRBD2 (5 bases). In germline, CDR1 is MGHRA, CDR2 YSYEKL. The CDR3 contains 16 residues. V shed 1 base and J shed 1 base, with 12 bases lying between them.

The V and J genes are TRBV5-4 and TRBJ2-1; tentatively, D is TRBD2 (5 bases). V was shortened by 4 bases and J by 0 bases, with 11 bases between the two germline ends. Germline CDR1 and CDR2: SGHNT and YYREEE (reference sequence). The CDR3 has 15 amino acids. The CDR3 bases are TGTGCCAGCAGCGGAGGCTCCAGCTCCTACAATGAGCAGTTCTTC. It yields the protein CASSGGSSSYNEQFF.

The V and J genes are TRBV7-9 and TRBJ1-1; unclear D gene. Between the trimmed V and J ends, which lost 7 bases and 4 bases, there was a span of 13 bases. This CDR3 spans 13 amino acids. From germline, CDR1 is SEHNR and CDR2 FQNEAQ (reference sequence). DNA for the CDR3: TGTGCCAGCAATAAGGAGTGGGGCACTGAAGCTTTCTTT. As protein: CASNKEWGTEAFF.

There are a few counts of this clone. The chain links TRBV13 to TRBJ2-1; the D gene is possibly TRBD1 (6 bases). The germline V and J ends were trimmed by 9 bases and 8 bases, with 17 bases remaining between them. Germline lookup yields CDR1 PRHDT and CDR2 FYEKMQ (reference sequence). The CDR3 is made up of 13 amino acids. The CDR3 bases are TGTGCCAGTGGGGACATACTCGGCGATGAGCAGTTCTTC. It is translated as CASGDILGDEQFF.

CDR3 loop: CASSEQGPGTYNEQFF. In nucleotides, the CDR3 is TGTGCCAGCAGCGAACAGGGACCGGGGACCTACAATGAGCAGTTCTTC. The chain links TRBV7-3 to TRBJ2-1; tentative D call: TRBD1 (6 bases). This CDR3 region has 16 residues. Trimming took 5 bases from V and 2 from J, leaving 16 bases between them. Looked up from germline, CDR1 is SGHTA and CDR2 is FQGTGA.

The V gene is TRBV4-2, the J gene TRBJ1-1; 7 positions agree with TRBD1. The CDR3 has 15 amino acids. Germline-derived CDR1 and CDR2 are LGHNA and YNFKEQ. V was clipped by 1 base and J by 2 bases; unmatched bases: 4. CDR3 DNA sequence: TGTGCCAGCAGCCAAGGAAACAGGGGAAACACTGAAGCTTTCTTT. It yields the protein CASSQGNRGNTEAFF.

The chain has TRBV19 and TRBJ2-1, with 16 nucleotides matching TRBD2. This CDR3 has 20 amino acids. With 3 bases clipped from V and 1 base from J, the junction kept 9 bases outside the gene matches. In germline, CDR1 is LNHDA, CDR2 SQIVND (reference sequence). This CDR3 is CASSIMGTSGGAISYNEQFF. For the CDR3, the DNA is TGTGCCAGTAGTATTATGGGGACTAGCGGGGGGGCAATTTCCTACAATGAGCAGTTCTTC.

Points on this clone: Relative to the germline gene, one junction end is altered; a read error may explain this. This chain links TRBV7-7 with TRBJ2-3; 9 bases align to TRBD1. The CDR3 totals 18 residues. Per germline, CDR1 SSHAT and CDR2 FNYEAQ (reference sequence). The CDR3 DNA reads as TGTGCTAGCAGCCCCCTCCCCGGGAGGACAGGGGCACAGAATACGCAGTATTTT. Translating gives CASSPLPGRTGAQNTQYF.

The CDR3 reads CASSERVPGQGFNNEQFF. CDR3 sequence (DNA): TGTGCCAGCAGTGAGAGGGTCCCGGGACAGGGGTTCAACAATGAGCAGTTCTTC. The chain employs TRBV2 and TRBJ2-1; 10 nucleotides match TRBD1. J gave up 5 bases and V 3 bases, and 13 bases lay outside the gene matches. The CDR3 covers 18 residues. Germline CDR1 is SNHLY and CDR2 is FYNNEI.

The chain combines TRBV18 with TRBJ1-3, with D hard to call. Trimming cost V 3 bases and J 0 bases, with 9 bases left between them. Germline CDR1 and CDR2: KGHSH and LQKENI. The CDR3 spans 15 residues. For the CDR3, the DNA is TGTGCCAGCTCACCGGACGCTGTCTCTGGAAACACCATATATTTT. As protein: CASSPDAVSGNTIYF.

The rearrangement links TRBV7-9 to TRBJ1-1; D unresolved. CDR3 length: 13 amino acids. Trimming cost V 5 bases and J 0 bases, with 7 bases left between them. CDR1 is SEHNR and CDR2 is FQNEAQ in the germline V gene (reference sequence). This CDR3 reads CASSASLNTEAFF. CDR3 nucleotide sequence: TGTGCCAGCAGCGCAAGCTTGAACACTGAAGCTTTCTTT. The full variable domain, in which reference TRBV7-9 and TRBJ1-1 provide the parts outside the CDR3, is DTGVSQNPRHKITKRGQNVTFRCDPISEHNRLYWYRQTLGQGPEFLTYFQNEAQLEKSRLLSDRFSAERPKGSFSTLEIQRTEQGDSAMYLCASSASLNTEAFFGQGTRLTVV.